The 18 T cell receptor beta chains below come from one sample, sequenced in a study of early T cells in non-severe SARS-CoV-2 infection. TCRdb redid the calling of the 5' RACE reads with MiXCR, one entry per CDR3 protein. This table has roughly 67,000 distinct CDR3 sequences, approximately 11% appearing once. The sequencing sample was made of whole blood. These receptors were taken from an adult who was a healthcare worker with PCR-confirmed SARS-CoV-2 infection or an uninfected control (not recorded which).

The V call is TRBV12-3 or TRBV12-4, the J call TRBJ2-7, with D possibly being TRBD1 or TRBD2 (5 bases each). The V end lost 7 bases, the J end lost 3 bases, and 10 bases lay between the germline ends. The CDR3 is 12 amino acids. CDR3 region: CASNSGGYEQYF. The CDR3 nucleotides are TGTGCCAGCAACTCTGGGGGCTACGAGCAGTACTTC.

There are a few counts of this clonotype. The chain carries TRBV12-3 or TRBV12-4 and TRBJ2-2; D call uncertain. This CDR3 has 12 amino acids. The germline V and J ends were trimmed by 5 bases and 7 bases, with 8 bases remaining between them. The CDR3 nucleotides are TGTGCCAGCAGTCCGAGTAGCGGGGAGCTGTTTTTT. Protein sequence: CASSPSSGELFF.

By share, this clonotype ranks as medium-sized. The chain combines TRBV3-1 with TRBJ1-1; D gene ambiguous. The CDR3 runs to 12 residues. Trimming took off 0 bases at V and 8 bases at J, with 7 bases between the two ends. The germline V gene has CDR1 LGHDT and CDR2 YNNKEL (reference sequence). The CDR3 DNA follows: TGTGCCAGCAGCCAAGATTATAGAGAAGCTTTCTTT. Translated, it gives CASSQDYREAFF.

This clonotype was counted only a few times. The chain is built from TRBV7-9 and TRBJ1-5; a weak D match, TRBD1 (5 bases). The CDR3 covers 14 residues. Germline CDR1 reads SEHNR; CDR2 reads FQNEAQ (reference sequence). V was pared by 3 bases and J by 5 bases, with 11 bases between. This CDR3 is CASSLARADQPQHF. For the CDR3, the DNA is TGTGCCAGCAGCTTGGCCAGGGCCGATCAGCCCCAGCATTTT.

At least ten counts were recorded for this clonotype. The chain couples TRBV7-6 to TRBJ2-7; no clear D. The length of the CDR3 is 14 residues. Trimming shortened V by 1 base and J by 6 bases, and 13 bases separated the two germline ends. Germline CDR1 is SGHVS and CDR2 is FNYEAQ. The CDR3 sequence is CASSLGAQTVEQYF. CDR3 DNA: TGTGCCAGCAGCTTAGGTGCCCAAACGGTCGAGCAGTACTTC.

This clonotype appeared a few times. This chain links TRBV20-1 with TRBJ2-5; TRBD2 agrees at 9 bases. Germline values: CDR1 DFQATT, CDR2 SNEGSKA (reference sequence). J gave up 4 bases and V 3 bases, and 9 bases lay outside the gene matches. CDR3 length: 15 residues. The CDR3 DNA reads as TGCAGTGCTAGGGATATAGCGGGAGTTATAGAGACCCAGTACTTC. Translation gives CSARDIAGVIETQYF.

This clonotype has ten or more counts. The chain combines TRBV12-3 or TRBV12-4 with TRBJ1-5; 11 nucleotides match TRBD1. The CDR3 length is 17 residues. J was trimmed by 5 bases and V by 2 bases; bases with no gene match: 8. CDR3 protein: CASSLRGQGGPYQPQHF. Written as DNA, the CDR3 is TGTGCCAGCAGTTTAAGGGGACAGGGGGGACCTTATCAGCCCCAGCATTTT.

V gene TRBV7-8 combines with J gene TRBJ2-7; 11 bases are a match to TRBD2. The CDR3 has 15 amino acids. With 5 bases clipped from V and 3 bases from J, the junction kept 6 bases outside the gene matches. The germline V gene encodes CDR1 SGHVS and CDR2 FQNEAQ. The CDR3 DNA is TGTGCCAGCAGCCTTAGCGGGAGGGCCCACTACGAGCAGTACTTC. This encodes CASSLSGRAHYEQYF.

At least ten counts were recorded for this clonotype. The chain is built from TRBV4-1 and TRBJ2-1, with a weak D call TRBD1 (5 bases). V was clipped by 5 bases and J by 8 bases, with 13 bases between them. This CDR3 is 13 amino acids long. Germline V gives CDR1 MGHRA, CDR2 YSYEKL. The CDR3, as DNA: TGCGCCAGCAGCGAGGACATGCTAGATGAGCAGTTCTTC. Amino acids: CASSEDMLDEQFF.

This clonotype has more than one count but fewer than ten. The chain has TRBV20-1 and TRBJ1-2; perhaps TRBD1 as D (5 bases). Germline CDR1 and CDR2: DFQATT and SNEGSKA (reference sequence). The CDR3 spans 12 residues. V lost 3 bases to trimming and J lost 6 bases, with 11 bases between them. This chain's CDR3 is CSASSFRDGYTF. The CDR3 nucleotides read TGCAGTGCTAGTTCTTTCAGGGATGGCTACACCTTC.

The chain carries TRBV5-1 and TRBJ2-2, with TRBD2 matching 9 bases. This CDR3 contains 15 residues. Germline CDR1 SGHRS, CDR2 YFSETQ. With 0 bases clipped from V and 4 bases from J, the junction kept 1 base outside the gene matches. DNA of the CDR3: TGCGCCAGCAGCTTGGGACTAGCGGTCACCGGGGAGCTGTTTTTT. Translation: CASSLGLAVTGELFF. The full variable domain, in which reference TRBV5-1 and TRBJ2-2 provide the parts outside the CDR3, is KAGVTQTPRYLIKTRGQQVTLSCSPISGHRSVSWYQQTPGQGLQFLFEYFSETQRNKGNFPGRFSGRQFSNSRSEMNVSTLELGDSALYLCASSLGLAVTGELFFGEGSRLTVL.

In its sample, this clonotype was seen a few times. The V call is TRBV11-3, the J call TRBJ2-1; 11 nucleotides line up with TRBD2. The germline V gene has CDR1 SGHNT and CDR2 YENEEA. After removal of 5 bases from V and 8 bases from J, the junction contained 11 bases not matched to a gene. CDR3 size: 16 residues. CDR3 DNA sequence: TGTGCCAGCAGCACCACTAGCGGGAGTACCCGGGATGAGCAGTTCTTC. Translation: CASSTTSGSTRDEQFF. The variable domain in full, with the rest retrieved from reference TRBV11-3 and TRBJ2-1, is EAGVVQSPRYKIIEKKQPVAFWCNPISGHNTLYWYLQNLGQGPELLIRYENEEAVDDSQLPKDRFSAERLKGVDSTLKIQPAELGDSAVYLCASSTTSGSTRDEQFFGPGTRLTVL.

This sequence joins TRBV19 and TRBJ2-5, with TRBD1 as a possible D gene (6 bases). The germline CDR1 and CDR2 sequences are LNHDA and SQIVND (reference sequence). V lost 8 bases and J lost 6, with 19 bases in between. CDR3 length: 14 amino acids. This CDR3 reads CASSQGSRQKTQYF. CDR3 coding DNA: TGTGCCAGTTCGCAGGGGAGCCGTCAAAAGACCCAGTACTTC.

This clonotype has only a few counts. The rearrangement uses TRBV29-1 and TRBJ2-1; 9 bases line up with TRBD2. The length of the CDR3 is 15 residues. Germline assignment: CDR1 SQVTM and CDR2 ANQGSEA. V was clipped by 4 bases and J by 8 bases; unmatched bases: 12. The CDR3 nucleotides read TGCAGCGTTGGCGGGGGGGACAGAAAGGCGGATGAGCAGTTCTTC. It translates to CSVGGGDRKADEQFF.

The genes are TRBV7-9 and TRBJ2-1; TRBD1 matches at 10 bases. V gave up 5 bases and J gave up 14 bases; unmatched junction bases: 6. This CDR3 has 12 amino acids. The germline V gene encodes CDR1 SEHNR and CDR2 FQNEAQ (reference sequence). DNA of the CDR3: TGTGCCAGCAGCCCAGGACAGGGGGAGGAGTTCTTC. This translates into CASSPGQGEEFF.

This clonotype was seen a handful of times. This chain connects TRBV4-1 to TRBJ2-2, with D unclear. Germline CDR1 and CDR2: MGHRA and YSYEKL. V lost 4 bases, J lost 2 bases, and 8 bases lay in between. CDR3 length: 14 amino acids. CDR3 in amino acids: CASSLPSNTGELFF. CDR3 bases: TGCGCCAGCAGCCTCCCCAGTAACACCGGGGAGCTGTTTTTT.

The chain joins TRBV28 to TRBJ2-7; D might be TRBD2 (7 bases). Germline CDR1 is MDHEN and CDR2 is SYDVKM. The length of the CDR3 is 13 residues. Trimming took off 4 bases at V and 4 bases at J, with 11 bases between the two ends. The CDR3 DNA reads TGTGCCAGCAGTTGGGGAGGGGGTTACGAGCAGTACTTC. Encoded protein: CASSWGGGYEQYF.

This rearrangement joins TRBV12-3 or TRBV12-4 to TRBJ2-1, with 9 bases fitting TRBD2. The CDR3 sequence is 21 residues long. V lost 2 bases, J lost 0 bases, and 17 bases stayed unmatched. CDR3 loop: CASSLSRSWTSDAFSYNEQFF. DNA for the CDR3: TGTGCCAGCAGTTTATCGAGAAGTTGGACTAGCGACGCCTTCTCCTACAATGAGCAGTTCTTC.